This T cell receptor (beta chain) was sequenced in a study of shared clonotypes between healthy human individuals. Study-level information: Aged 18 to 49, the donors were two women and three men.

Assay used: immunoSEQ multiplex PCR; TCRdb lists only in-frame clones, some missing. In the table there are 2,100,000 or so clones, around 95% of which are singletons. Unmatched junction bases numbered 2, after V lost 0 bases and J lost 4 bases. The CDR3 extends over 16 amino acids. CDR1 KGHSH and CDR2 LQKENI come from the germline V gene. V and J are TRBV18 and TRBJ1-3, with TRBD1 matching 11 bases. The TCR originated in a man aged 18-30 years in good health. Material: naive CD4+ T cells sorted from blood. Subset: CD45RA+ positively selected. The CDR3 is CASSPPDRGLGNTIYF. The CDR3 region has the DNA TGTGCCAGCTCACCACCGGACAGGGGGCTCGGAAACACCATATATTTT.